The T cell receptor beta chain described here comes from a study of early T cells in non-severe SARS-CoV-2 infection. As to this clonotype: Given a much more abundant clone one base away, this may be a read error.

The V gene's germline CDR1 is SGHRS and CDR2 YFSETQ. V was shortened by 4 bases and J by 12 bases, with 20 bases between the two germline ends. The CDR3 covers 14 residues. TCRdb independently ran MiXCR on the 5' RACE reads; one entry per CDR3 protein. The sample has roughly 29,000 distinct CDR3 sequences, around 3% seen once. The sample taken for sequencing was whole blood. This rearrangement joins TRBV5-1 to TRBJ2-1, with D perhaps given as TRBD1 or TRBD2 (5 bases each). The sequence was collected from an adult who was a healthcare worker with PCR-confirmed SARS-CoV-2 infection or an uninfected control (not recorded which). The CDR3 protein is CASSPVPGPHGQFF. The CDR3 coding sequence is TGCGCCAGCAGCCCGGTCCCGGGGCCCCATGGGCAGTTCTTC. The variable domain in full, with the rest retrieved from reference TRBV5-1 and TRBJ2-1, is KAGVTQTPRYLIKTRGQQVTLSCSPISGHRSVSWYQQTPGQGLQFLFEYFSETQRNKGNFPGRFSGRQFSNSRSEMNVSTLELGDSALYLCASSPVPGPHGQFFGPGTRLTVL.